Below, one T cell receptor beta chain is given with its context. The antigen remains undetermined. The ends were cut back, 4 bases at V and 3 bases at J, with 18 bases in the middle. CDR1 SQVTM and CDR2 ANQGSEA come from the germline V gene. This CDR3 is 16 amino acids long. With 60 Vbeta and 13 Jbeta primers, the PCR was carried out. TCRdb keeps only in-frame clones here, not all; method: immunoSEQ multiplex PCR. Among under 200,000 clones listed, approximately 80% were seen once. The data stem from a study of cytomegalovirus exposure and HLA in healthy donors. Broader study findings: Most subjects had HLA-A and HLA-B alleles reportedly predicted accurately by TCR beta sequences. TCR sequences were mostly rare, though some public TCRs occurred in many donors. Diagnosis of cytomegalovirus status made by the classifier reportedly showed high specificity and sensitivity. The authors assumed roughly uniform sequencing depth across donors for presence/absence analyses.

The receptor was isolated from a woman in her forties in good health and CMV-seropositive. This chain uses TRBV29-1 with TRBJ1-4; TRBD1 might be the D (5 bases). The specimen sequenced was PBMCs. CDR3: CSVVVEGPTSNEKLFF. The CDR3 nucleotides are TGCAGCGTTGTGGTGGAGGGACCCACATCTAATGAAAAACTGTTTTTT.